The entry below gives a single T cell receptor beta chain sequence along with its context. Sequencing used immunoSEQ multiplex PCR; TCRdb keeps in-frame clones, though not all of them. The sample carries approximately 28,000 clones, around 92% recorded once. These data are taken from a study of blood T cell repertoires in COVID-19. The germline V and J ends were trimmed by 2 bases and 4 bases, with 9 bases remaining between them. Germline V gives CDR1 SGHRS, CDR2 YFSETQ. This CDR3 has 13 amino acids. The sequenced sample consisted of peripheral blood. The sequence derives from a human donor in a cohort sampled during active COVID-19. The chain has TRBV5-1 and TRBJ1-2, with D possibly being TRBD1 (6 bases). CDR3 coding DNA: TGCGCCAGCAGCTTACAGGGTACCTATGGCTACACCTTC. It is translated as CASSLQGTYGYTF.